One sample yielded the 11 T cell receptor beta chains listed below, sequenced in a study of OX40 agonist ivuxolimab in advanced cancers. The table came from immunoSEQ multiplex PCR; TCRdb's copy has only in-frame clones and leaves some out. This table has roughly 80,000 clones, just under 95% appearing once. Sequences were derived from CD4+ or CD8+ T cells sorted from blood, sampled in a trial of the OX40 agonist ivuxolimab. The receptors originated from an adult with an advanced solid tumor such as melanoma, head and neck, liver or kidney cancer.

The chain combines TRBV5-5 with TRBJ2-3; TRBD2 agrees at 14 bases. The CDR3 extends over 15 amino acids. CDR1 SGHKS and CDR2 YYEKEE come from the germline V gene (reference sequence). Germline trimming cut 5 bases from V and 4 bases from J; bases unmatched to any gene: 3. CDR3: CASRKGLAGADTQYF. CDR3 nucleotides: TGTGCCAGCAGGAAGGGACTAGCGGGAGCAGATACGCAGTATTTT.

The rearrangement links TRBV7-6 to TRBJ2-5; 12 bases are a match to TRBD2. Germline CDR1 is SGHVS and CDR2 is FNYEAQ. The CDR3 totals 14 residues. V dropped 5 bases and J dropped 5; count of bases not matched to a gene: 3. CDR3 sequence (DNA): TGTGCCAGCAGCCGACTAGCGGGAGCGGAGACCCAGTACTTC. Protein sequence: CASSRLAGAETQYF. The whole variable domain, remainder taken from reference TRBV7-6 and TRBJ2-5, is GAGVSQSPRYKVTKRGQDVALRCDPISGHVSLYWYRQALGQGPEFLTYFNYEAQQDKSGLPNDRFSAERPEGSISTLTIQRTEQRDSAMYRCASSRLAGAETQYFGPGTRLLVL.

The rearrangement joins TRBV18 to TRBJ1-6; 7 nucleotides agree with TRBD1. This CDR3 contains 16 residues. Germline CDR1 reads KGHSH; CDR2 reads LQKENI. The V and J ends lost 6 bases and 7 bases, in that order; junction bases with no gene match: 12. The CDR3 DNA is TGTGCCAGCTCGCCTCGCACCGGGACAGAGAATTCACCCCTCCACTTT. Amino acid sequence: CASSPRTGTENSPLHF.

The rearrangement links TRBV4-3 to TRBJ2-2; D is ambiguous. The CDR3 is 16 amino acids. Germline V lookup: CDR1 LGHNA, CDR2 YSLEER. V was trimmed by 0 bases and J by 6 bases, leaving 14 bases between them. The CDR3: CASSQDLGGVSGELFF. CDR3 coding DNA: TGCGCCAGCAGCCAAGATCTGGGTGGTGTGTCCGGGGAGCTGTTTTTT.

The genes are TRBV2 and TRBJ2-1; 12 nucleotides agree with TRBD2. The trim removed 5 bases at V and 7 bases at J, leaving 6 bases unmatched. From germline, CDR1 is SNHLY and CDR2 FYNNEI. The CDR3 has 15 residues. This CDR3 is CASSPTTSGGNEQFF. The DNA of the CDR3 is TGTGCCAGCAGTCCCACGACTAGCGGGGGTAATGAGCAGTTCTTC.

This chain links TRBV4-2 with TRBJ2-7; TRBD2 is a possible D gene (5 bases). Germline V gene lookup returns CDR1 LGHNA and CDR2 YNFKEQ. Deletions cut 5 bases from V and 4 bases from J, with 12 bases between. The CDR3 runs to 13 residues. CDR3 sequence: CASSSGTQYEQYF. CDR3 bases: TGTGCCAGCAGCTCGGGAACCCAATACGAGCAGTACTTC.

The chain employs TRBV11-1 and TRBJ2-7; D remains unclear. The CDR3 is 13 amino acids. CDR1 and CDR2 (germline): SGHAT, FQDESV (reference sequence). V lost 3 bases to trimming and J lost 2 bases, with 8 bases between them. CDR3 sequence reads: CASSLGRAYEQYF. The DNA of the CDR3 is TGTGCCAGCAGCTTGGGTAGGGCCTACGAGCAGTACTTC.

CDR3: CASSYGWDSYNEQFF. In DNA, the CDR3 is TGTGCCAGCAGTTACGGCTGGGATTCCTACAATGAGCAGTTCTTC. V usage is TRBV6-5 and J usage is TRBJ2-1; no clear D. There are 15 residues in the CDR3. Germline lookup yields CDR1 MNHEY and CDR2 SVGAGI. Trimming left V 2 bases short and J 1 base short, with 9 bases between.

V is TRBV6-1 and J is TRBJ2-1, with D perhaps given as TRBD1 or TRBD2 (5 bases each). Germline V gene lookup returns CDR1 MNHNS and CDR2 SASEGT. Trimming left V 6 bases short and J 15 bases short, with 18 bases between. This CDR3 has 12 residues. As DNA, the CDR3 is TGTGCCAGCAGCCTTGGACTGGACAAGCGGTTCTTC. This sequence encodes CASSLGLDKRFF.

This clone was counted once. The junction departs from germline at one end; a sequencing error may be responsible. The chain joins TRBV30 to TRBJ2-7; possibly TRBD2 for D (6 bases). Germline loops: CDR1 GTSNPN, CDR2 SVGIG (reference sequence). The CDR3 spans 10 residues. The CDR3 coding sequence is TGTGCCTGGATTCTCCGGGAGAGAAAATTC. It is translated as CAWILRERKF.

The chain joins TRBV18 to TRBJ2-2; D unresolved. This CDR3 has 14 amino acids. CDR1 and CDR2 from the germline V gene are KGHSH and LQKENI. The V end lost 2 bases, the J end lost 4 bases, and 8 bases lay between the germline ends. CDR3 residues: CASSPGISTGELFF. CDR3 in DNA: TGTGCCAGCTCACCAGGGATTTCCACCGGGGAGCTGTTTTTT.